The 10 T cell receptor beta chains below come from one sample, sequenced in a study of shared clonotypes between healthy human individuals. Some clones are missing from TCRdb's copy, which holds only in-frame ones; the method was immunoSEQ multiplex PCR. The sample holds 2 million to 2.5 million clones, 90% to 95% seen once. Source material: naive CD4+ T cells from PBMCs. Subset indicated: CD45RA+ positively selected. The receptors were gathered from a man aged 18 to 29 in good health. Some clones in this sample may be carry-over from other donors' samples.

The chain uses TRBV6-6 and TRBJ1-1; 10 nucleotides line up with TRBD1. Germline CDR1 and CDR2: MNHNY and SVGAGI (reference sequence). This CDR3 is 13 amino acids long. Trimming took 8 bases from V and 6 from J; bases not matched to a gene: 6. The CDR3 reads CASSMGQGSEAFF. As DNA, the CDR3 is TGTGCCAGCTCTATGGGACAGGGGTCTGAAGCTTTCTTT.

The chain uses TRBV9 and TRBJ2-7; no definite D call. Trimming took 0 bases from V and 0 from J, leaving 7 bases between them. The CDR3 totals 14 residues. From germline, CDR1 is SGDLS and CDR2 YYNGEE. CDR3 in amino acids: CASSVGFLSYEQYF. DNA of the CDR3: TGTGCCAGCAGCGTAGGCTTCCTCTCCTACGAGCAGTACTTC.

As regards this clone: The identical CDR3 is also encoded by other nucleotide sequences in the sample. This sequence joins TRBV5-1 and TRBJ1-1; no reliable D call. The CDR3 covers 13 residues. The V end lost 3 bases, the J end lost 0 bases, and 6 bases lay between the germline ends. From germline, CDR1 is SGHRS and CDR2 YFSETQ. CDR3 in DNA: TGCGCCAGCAGCTCGACGGTGAACACTGAAGCTTTCTTT. Translating it yields CASSSTVNTEAFF.

V is TRBV28 and J is TRBJ2-1, with D possibly called TRBD1 or TRBD2 (6 bases each). The CDR3 contains 16 residues. The germline V gene encodes CDR1 MDHEN and CDR2 SYDVKM. V lost 2 bases to trimming and J lost 4 bases, with 15 bases between them. The CDR3 coding sequence is TGTGCCAGCAGTTTAGGCTGGCGGGACACATACAATGAGCAGTTCTTC. Protein: CASSLGWRDTYNEQFF.

A single count supports this clone. The V call is TRBV2, the J call TRBJ2-5; 15 nucleotides match TRBD2. Looked up from germline, CDR1 is SNHLY and CDR2 is FYNNEI. The CDR3 length is 15 residues. The junction had 2 bases not matched to a gene; V was cut back by 4 bases and J by 5 bases. The CDR3 reads CASSGGLAGGETQYF. The CDR3, as DNA: TGTGCCAGCAGTGGCGGACTAGCGGGAGGGGAGACCCAGTACTTC. The full variable domain, with the rest looked up from reference TRBV2 and TRBJ2-5, is EPEVTQTPSHQVTQMGQEVILRCVPISNHLYFYWYRQILGQKVEFLVSFYNNEISEKSEIFDDQFSVERPDGSNFTLKIRSTKLEDSAMYFCASSGGLAGGETQYFGPGTRLLVL.

The CDR3 here is CASSFGLAGAIDTQYF. DNA for the CDR3: TGTGCCAGCAGTTTCGGACTAGCGGGAGCGATAGATACGCAGTATTTT. This chain connects TRBV6-5 to TRBJ2-3; 13 bases align to TRBD2. Per germline, CDR1 MNHEY and CDR2 SVGAGI. The V gene end was trimmed by 4 bases and the J gene end by 5 bases; junction bases not matched to a gene: 6. The CDR3 sequence is 16 residues long.

This clone was seen just once. The chain joins TRBV30 to TRBJ2-7; D might be TRBD2 (5 bases). The length of the CDR3 is 14 residues. Germline V gene lookup returns CDR1 GTSNPN and CDR2 SVGIG (reference sequence). V was trimmed by 3 bases and J by 3 bases, leaving 15 bases between them. The CDR3 region is CAWRTGILSYEQYF. DNA of the CDR3: TGTGCCTGGAGGACCGGGATCCTGAGCTACGAGCAGTACTTC.

The gene calls are TRBV14 and TRBJ1-1; no definite D call. V gave up 1 base and J gave up 0 bases, with 6 bases separating them. CDR3 length equals 14 residues. Germline V gene data show CDR1 as SGHDN and CDR2 as FVKESK. The DNA of the CDR3 is TGTGCCAGCAGCCAAGGTTCTATGAACACTGAAGCTTTCTTT. Protein sequence: CASSQGSMNTEAFF.

The chain has TRBV4-2 and TRBJ2-2; 8 bases match TRBD1. With V trimmed by 3 bases and J by 3 bases, 3 bases remained unmatched. Germline loops: CDR1 LGHNA, CDR2 YNFKEQ. CDR3 length equals 15 residues. The CDR3 sequence: CASSQEQGDTGELFF. The CDR3, as DNA: TGTGCCAGCAGCCAGGAACAGGGGGACACCGGGGAGCTGTTTTTT.

This chain links TRBV11-3 with TRBJ2-1; D may match TRBD1 or TRBD2 (5 bases each). V was cut by 5 bases and J by 7 bases, with 21 bases left in between. Germline assignment: CDR1 SGHNT and CDR2 YENEEA. This CDR3 is 16 amino acids long. The CDR3 coding sequence is TGTGCCAGCAGCCCGATACGAGGACTTGAGGGGAATGAGCAGTTCTTC. It specifies CASSPIRGLEGNEQFF.